These T cell receptor beta chains were read from a single sample in a study of blood T cell repertoires in COVID-19. Generated by immunoSEQ multiplex PCR, the TCRdb table keeps only in-frame clones and is missing some. The profile covers some 150,000 clones, with roughly 89% appearing a single time and roughly 1.5% taken by the ten largest. Sample: peripheral blood. Receptors were obtained from a human donor in a cohort sampled during active COVID-19. CDR3s include the opening cysteine and the closing phenylalanine or tryptophan. Fields, in order: D gene, V gene, clone size, J gene, CDR3 DNA, CDR3 protein. The D gene is left open where the match is weak. Only some rows state a clone size, as once, few, many or a class for expanded clones.

>-|TRBV11-2|-|TRBJ1-3
TGTGCCAGCAGCTTAGAGGGCAGCTCTGGAAACACCATATATTTT
CASSLEGSSGNTIYF
>-|TRBV19|-|TRBJ1-1
TGTGCCAGTAGTATAGATGCTACAGGTGACACTGAAGCTTTCTTT
CASSIDATGDTEAFF
>-|TRBV6-2/TRBV6-3|-|TRBJ2-7
TGTGCCAGCAGCCTCGAAGGACATGCCTACGAGCAGTACTTC
CASSLEGHAYEQYF
>-|TRBV7-2|once|TRBJ2-7
TGTGCCAGCAGCTTAAGGCGGGGCCACTACGAGCAGTACTTC
CASSLRRGHYEQYF
>TRBD2|TRBV3-1/TRBV3-2|-|TRBJ2-5
TGTGCCAGCAGCCAAGCTTCGGGACTAGCGGGCGCAGAGACCCAGTACTTC
CASSQASGLAGAETQYF
>TRBD2|TRBV5-1|-|TRBJ2-1
TGCGCCAGCAGCCTGACAGAAGCGGGGGGGCGTTACAATGAGCAGTTCTTC
CASSLTEAGGRYNEQFF
>-|TRBV19|-|TRBJ1-3
TGTGCCAGTAGTACCTCGGTCCAAGCTGGAAACACCATATATTTT
CASSTSVQAGNTIYF
>TRBD2|TRBV19|-|TRBJ2-4
TGTGCCAGTAGTCCCCCGTGGAGGACTAAGACTAGCGGGGGGATAGCCAAAAACATTCAGTACTTC
CASSPPWRTKTSGGIAKNIQYF
>-|TRBV19|-|TRBJ2-7
TGTGCCAGTAGTATTGGGGGGATCCCCAGCGAGCAGTACTTC
CASSIGGIPSEQYF
>-|TRBV27|-|TRBJ2-4
TGTGCCAGCACCCCCAACCGGGGAATCGGCATTCAGTACTTC
CASTPNRGIGIQYF
>TRBD1|TRBV19|-|TRBJ2-1
TGTGCCAGTAGTTTAGACAGGGGATTCGGCAATGAGCAGTTCTTC
CASSLDRGFGNEQFF
>-|TRBV9|once|TRBJ1-1
TGTGCCAGCAGCGTAGTTCAGGGAAAGAACACTGAAGCTTTCTTT
CASSVVQGKNTEAFF
>-|TRBV30|-|TRBJ1-4
TGTGCCTGGAGACCAGGGAATAATGAAAAACTGTTTTTT
CAWRPGNNEKLFF
>-|TRBV6-2/TRBV6-3|-|TRBJ1-2
TGTGCCAGCAGTTACCCGCCCTCCGGGGGAGGCTACACCTTC
CASSYPPSGGGYTF
>-|TRBV5-1|-|TRBJ2-5
TGCGCCAGCAGCTTGGGAACTTTCGGGGAGGAGACCCAGTACTTC
CASSLGTFGEETQYF
>-|TRBV10-3|-|TRBJ2-7
TGTGCCATCAGTGAGTCACGCGGGCAGCCCTACGAGCAGTACTTC
CAISESRGQPYEQYF
>-|TRBV9|-|TRBJ1-1
TGTGCCAGCAGCGTAGGACAGTGGAACACTGAAGCTTTCTTT
CASSVGQWNTEAFF
>-|TRBV18|-|TRBJ1-5
TGTGCCAGCTCACCCTCGGGAGGACATCAGCCCCAGCATTTT
CASSPSGGHQPQHF
>-|TRBV5-6|-|TRBJ1-1
TGTGCCAGCAGTACAGGGAACACTGAAGCTTTCTTT
CASSTGNTEAFF
>TRBD1|TRBV10-3|-|TRBJ1-6
TGTGCCATCAAAGACAGGGGAGATTCACCCCTCCACTTT
CAIKDRGDSPLHF
>-|TRBV19|-|TRBJ1-2
TGTGCCAGTAGTATTCTACAGGGTTATGAGGGCTACACCTTC
CASSILQGYEGYTF
>TRBD1|TRBV5-4|-|TRBJ1-6
TGTGCCAGCAGCGGGACAGGGTTAGCTTCCTATAATTCACCCCTCCACTTT
CASSGTGLASYNSPLHF
>TRBD2|TRBV6-2/TRBV6-3|-|TRBJ2-3
TGTGCCAGCAGTGACATAAAGCGGGGGGCTCTCACAGATACGCAGTATTTT
CASSDIKRGALTDTQYF
>TRBD1|TRBV7-9|-|TRBJ2-5
TGTGCCAGCAGCTTTCTATGGACAGGATCCCTCCAAGAGACCCAGTACTTC
CASSFLWTGSLQETQYF
>-|TRBV5-6|-|TRBJ2-1
TGTGCCAGCAGCTTGGAGACGACACCTAACAATGAGCAGTTCTTC
CASSLETTPNNEQFF
>-|TRBV6-6|-|TRBJ1-1
TGTGCCAGCACCCCGGGGGGGATGAACACTGAAGCTTTCTTT
CASTPGGMNTEAFF
>-|TRBV7-9|-|TRBJ1-4
TGTGCCAGCAGCTTAGGGACAGCAACTAATGAAAAACTGTTTTTT
CASSLGTATNEKLFF
>-|TRBV30|-|TRBJ1-5
TGTGCCTGGAGGGACAGATACAATCAGCCCCAGCATTTT
CAWRDRYNQPQHF
>TRBD2|TRBV19|-|TRBJ2-1
TGTGCCAGTAGTGCAGCGAGCGGGGGGGCCGGGAATGAGCAGTTCTTC
CASSAASGGAGNEQFF
>TRBD2|TRBV7-9|few|TRBJ2-1
TGTGCCAGCAGCTTAGCTCTAGCGGGGGCCTACAATGAGCAGTTCTTC
CASSLALAGAYNEQFF
>-|TRBV5-6|few|TRBJ1-2
TGTGCCAGCAGCTCCCGGGAGCTAGCTAACTATGGCTACACCTTC
CASSSRELANYGYTF
>-|TRBV4-1|-|TRBJ2-2
TGCGCCAGCAGCAGGCGGGGGCCGAACACCGGGGAGCTGTTTTTT
CASSRRGPNTGELFF